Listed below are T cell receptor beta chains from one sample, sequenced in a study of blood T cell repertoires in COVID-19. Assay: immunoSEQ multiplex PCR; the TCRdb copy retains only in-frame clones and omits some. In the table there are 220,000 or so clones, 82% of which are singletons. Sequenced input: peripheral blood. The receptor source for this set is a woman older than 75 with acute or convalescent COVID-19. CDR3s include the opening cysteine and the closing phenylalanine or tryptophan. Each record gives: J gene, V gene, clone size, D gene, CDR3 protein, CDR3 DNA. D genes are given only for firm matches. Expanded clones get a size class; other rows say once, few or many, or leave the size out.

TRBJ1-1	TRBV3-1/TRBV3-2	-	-	CASSPSLNTEAFF	TGTGCCAGCAGCCCCTCCTTAAACACTGAAGCTTTCTTT
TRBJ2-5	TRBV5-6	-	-	CASSHSGTAKIETQYF	TGTGCCAGCAGCCATAGCGGGACAGCGAAGATTGAGACCCAGTACTTC
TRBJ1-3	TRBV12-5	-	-	CASGQGPRGSGNTIYF	TGTGCTAGTGGCCAGGGACCCAGGGGATCGGGAAACACCATATATTTT
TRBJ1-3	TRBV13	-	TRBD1	CASSLVGTGTGNTIYF	TGTGCCAGCAGCTTAGTGGGGACAGGGACTGGAAACACCATATATTTT
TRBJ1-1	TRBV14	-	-	CASSRLGANTEAFF	TGTGCCAGCAGCCGCCTTGGGGCGAACACTGAAGCTTTCTTT
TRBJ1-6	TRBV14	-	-	CASSPATWNSPLHF	TGTGCCAGCAGCCCCGCGACATGGAATTCACCCCTCCACTTT
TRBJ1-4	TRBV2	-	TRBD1	CASGRDRSIGEKLFF	TGTGCCAGCGGGCGGGACAGATCAATTGGGGAAAAACTGTTTTTT
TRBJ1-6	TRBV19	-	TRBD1	CASSGLTGGDSPLHF	TGTGCCAGTAGTGGATTGACAGGGGGTGATTCACCCCTCCACTTT
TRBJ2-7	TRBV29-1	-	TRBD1	CSARPGQGSYEQYF	TGCAGCGCCCGACCGGGACAGGGGTCCTACGAGCAGTACTTC
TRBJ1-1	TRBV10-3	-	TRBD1	CAGGQGNTEAFF	TGTGCCGGAGGACAGGGGAACACTGAAGCTTTCTTT
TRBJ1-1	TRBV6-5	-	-	CASSRRDTEAFF	TGTGCCAGCAGCCGGCGGGACACTGAAGCTTTCTTT
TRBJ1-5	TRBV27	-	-	CASSFRQGSQPQHF	TGTGCCAGCAGTTTTCGGCAGGGGAGCCAGCCCCAGCATTTT
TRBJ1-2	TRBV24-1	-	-	CATSDPQGLVTF	TGTGCCACCAGTGATCCGCAGGGTCTTGTCACCTTC
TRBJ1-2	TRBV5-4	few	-	CASSLAGSRSGYTF	TGTGCCAGCAGCTTGGCAGGGTCAAGGTCTGGCTACACCTTC
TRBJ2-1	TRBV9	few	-	CASSVADERQASYNEQFF	TGTGCCAGCAGCGTAGCCGATGAAAGACAGGCCTCCTACAATGAGCAGTTCTTC
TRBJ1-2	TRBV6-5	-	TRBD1	CASTDRELYGYTF	TGTGCCAGCACCGACAGGGAGCTCTATGGCTACACCTTC
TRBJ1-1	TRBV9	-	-	CASIKTRIPSFEAFF	TGTGCCAGCATCAAAACCAGGATTCCCTCCTTTGAAGCTTTCTTT
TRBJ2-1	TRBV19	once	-	CASSMGGGAISFHSYNEQFF	TGTGCCAGTAGTATGGGTGGGGGGGCAATTTCGTTTCACTCCTACAATGAGCAGTTCTTC
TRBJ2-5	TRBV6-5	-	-	CASRATGEQETQYF	TGTGCCAGCAGGGCCACCGGGGAGCAAGAGACCCAGTACTTC
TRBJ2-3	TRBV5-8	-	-	CASSLELGSADTQYF	TGTGCCAGCAGCTTGGAGCTCGGGTCCGCAGATACGCAGTATTTT
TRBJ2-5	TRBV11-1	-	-	CASSLDRTPEAQYF	TGTGCCAGCAGCTTAGATAGGACTCCGGAGGCCCAGTACTTC
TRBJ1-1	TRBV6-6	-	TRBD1	CASSTGGGGTEAFF	TGTGCCAGCAGTACAGGGGGGGGCGGCACTGAAGCTTTCTTT
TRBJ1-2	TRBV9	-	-	CASSVGRSARGYTF	TGTGCCAGCAGCGTAGGTCGCAGCGCGCGTGGCTACACCTTC
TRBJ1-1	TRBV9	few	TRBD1	CASSVATGQKNTEAFF	TGTGCCAGCAGCGTAGCTACGGGACAGAAGAACACTGAAGCTTTCTTT
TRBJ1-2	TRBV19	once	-	CASSGQPKNYGYTF	TGTGCCAGTAGTGGGCAGCCGAAGAACTATGGCTACACCTTC
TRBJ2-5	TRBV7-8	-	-	CASSPRVSETQYF	TGTGCCAGCAGCCCTAGAGTTTCGGAGACCCAGTACTTC
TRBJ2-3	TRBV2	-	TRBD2	CASSGRTSGPGTQYF	TGTGCCAGCAGTGGAAGGACTAGCGGGCCCGGTACGCAGTATTTT
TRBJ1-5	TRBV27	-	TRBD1	CASIPWGQGYQPQHF	TGTGCCAGCATCCCTTGGGGACAGGGATATCAGCCCCAGCATTTT
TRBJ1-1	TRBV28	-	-	CASSNPGHSEAFF	TGTGCCAGCAGTAATCCGGGACACTCTGAAGCTTTCTTT
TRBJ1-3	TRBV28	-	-	CASSTGTYSGNTIYF	TGTGCCAGCAGTACAGGGACATACTCTGGAAACACCATATATTTT
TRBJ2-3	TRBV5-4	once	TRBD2	CASSLPTSGGSTDTQYF	TGTGCCAGCAGCTTGCCCACTAGCGGGGGGTCGACAGATACGCAGTATTTT
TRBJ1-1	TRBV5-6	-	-	CASSRQGPGWEAFF	TGTGCCAGCAGCAGGCAGGGTCCCGGCTGGGAAGCTTTCTTT
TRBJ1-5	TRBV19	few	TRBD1	CASSSQGDQPQHF	TGTGCCAGTAGTTCCCAGGGGGATCAGCCCCAGCATTTT
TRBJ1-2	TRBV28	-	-	CASSNLRSRGGYGYTF	TGTGCCAGCAGCAATTTGCGGAGCCGGGGGGGGTATGGCTACACCTTC
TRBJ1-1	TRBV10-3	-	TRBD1	CAIRGTGQEKAFF	TGTGCCATCAGGGGTACGGGACAGGAGAAAGCTTTCTTT
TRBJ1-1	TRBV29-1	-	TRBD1	CSVERGQGTEAFF	TGCAGCGTTGAAAGGGGGCAGGGGACTGAAGCTTTCTTT
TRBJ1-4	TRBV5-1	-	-	CASSFAGSNEKLFF	TGCGCCAGCAGCTTTGCAGGGTCTAATGAAAAACTGTTTTTT
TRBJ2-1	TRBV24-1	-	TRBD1	CATSAVGQYNEQFF	TGTGCCACCAGTGCCGTGGGACAGTACAATGAGCAGTTCTTC
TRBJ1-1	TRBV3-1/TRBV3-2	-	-	CASSQQTRTEAFF	TGTGCCAGCAGCCAACAGACACGGACTGAAGCTTTCTTT
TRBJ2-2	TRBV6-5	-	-	CASYARGKAGELFF	TGTGCCAGCTATGCCCGGGGAAAGGCCGGGGAGCTGTTTTTT
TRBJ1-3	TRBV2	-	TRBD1	CASITQGSPGNTIYF	TGTGCCAGCATTACACAGGGGTCTCCTGGAAACACCATATATTTT